This T cell receptor (beta chain) was captured in a study of immune cell composition in non-small cell lung cancer (dated by TCRdb to about 2017). At the level of the whole study: To assign histologic subtype, which was mostly lung adenocarcinoma or squamous cell carcinoma, H&E was combined with p63, CK5, Napsin A and TTF-1 immunohistochemistry. Adaptive Biotechnologies TCR-beta sequencing was carried out on approximately 34 paired NSCLC tumour and non-adjacent lung specimens, as well as on about 25 tumour-only specimens. Supplementary cohort #1, under twelve lung adenocarcinoma cases, had paired tumour/lung TCR-beta sequencing and TIL populations generated to assess tumour reactivity. Four tumour specimens with TCR-beta data were rare histological subtypes and were excluded from the subtype comparisons.

Summary of the overall study and its limitations: In approximately eleven adenocarcinoma cases, maximal tumour-associated clone frequency correlated strongly with TIL tumour reactivity, whereas overall clonality did not. No significant correlation was found between smoking pack-years and tumour TCR-beta clonality. The reactivity cohort was only approximately ten cases, and tumour-reactive clones were not shown to share sequences with the dominant in vivo tumour-associated clones. Tumour-associated clones >0.5% were found in nearly half of NSCLC cases, namely in less than 35% of adenocarcinomas versus roughly 80% of squamous carcinomas.

TCR-beta CDR3 regions were amplified from genomic DNA by a two-step multiplex PCR, with the second step adding Illumina-compatible adaptors. As a commercial immunoSEQ service, TCR-beta immunosequencing was carried out on an Illumina platform. Concerning the study's data processing: Repertoires were summarised as Top 10 Clones, the percentage of T-cell templates from the ten most frequent sequences, and productive clonality. Productive clonality ranged from 0 to 1, with 1 indicating a monoclonal population. Using log10 scatter plots, tumour-associated clones were identified as sequences that made up at least 0.1% of tumour T-cell templates yet were absent from the matched non-adjacent lung. Student's t-tests were used for two-group comparisons, ANOVA for comparisons across stages, and linear regression for relationships, with analyses done in GraphPad Prism7 and R. What TCRdb holds here is the immuneACCESS table cut down to in-frame rearrangements. Part of the clones is not present; checked against another copy, under half of the missing clones reflect an unresolved V gene, and the others are unexplained. The V and J calls and clone size were taken over from that table, and D and trimming were inferred from the DNA. The sample includes 2,500 or so clones, with 70% to 75% observed a single time. About an eighth of the sample is in the top ten clones.

Normal lung samples came from the same patient and were non-adjacent lung tissue collected as far from the tumour as possible, with a minimum distance of 3 cm. Frozen aliquots of unsorted single-cell suspensions were used for genomic DNA extraction with the QIAamp DNA kit. Tissues were received within 2 hours of resection and were immediately processed into single-cell suspensions. Tissue was broken up mechanically, digested enzymatically with DNase I, collagenase I and hyaluronidase for under 35 minutes at 37 degrees C, and then filtered and RBC-lysed. A remark on this clone: Its target antigen remains unknown. No much larger clone is present one base from it, and per-base qualities are unavailable.

After removal of 3 bases from V and 6 bases from J, the junction retains 7 bases not matched to a gene. CDR1 and CDR2 (ENHRY, SYGVKD) derive from the germline V gene. From the cysteine through the phenylalanine, the CDR3 covers 14 amino acids. Of all the DNA, just the CDR3 is kept, 42 bases in frame from base 1. The chain joins TRBV10-3 to TRBJ1-1, and 7 junctional nucleotides match TRBD1. The clonotype was recovered from a human donor with non-small cell lung cancer. Sequenced: non-adjacent lung tissue. This receptor carries the CDR3 CAISDQRGRAEAFF. In nucleotide form, the sequence is TGTGCCATCAGTGATCAGAGGGGGCGGGCTGAAGCTTTCTTT.